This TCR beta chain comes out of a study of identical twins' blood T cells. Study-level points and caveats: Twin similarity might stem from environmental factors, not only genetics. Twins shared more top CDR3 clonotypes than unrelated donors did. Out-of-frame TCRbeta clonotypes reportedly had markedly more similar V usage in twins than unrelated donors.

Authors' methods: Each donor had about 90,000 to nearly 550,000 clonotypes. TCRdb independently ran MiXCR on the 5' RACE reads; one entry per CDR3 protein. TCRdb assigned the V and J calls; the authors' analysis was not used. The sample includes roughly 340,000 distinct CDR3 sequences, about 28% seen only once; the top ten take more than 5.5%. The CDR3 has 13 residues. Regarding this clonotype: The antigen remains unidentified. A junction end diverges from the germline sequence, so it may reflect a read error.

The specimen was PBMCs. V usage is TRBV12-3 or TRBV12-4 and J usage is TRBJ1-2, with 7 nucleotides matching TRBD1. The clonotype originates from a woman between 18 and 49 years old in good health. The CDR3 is CASTYGTAYGHTF. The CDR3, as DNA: TGTGCCAGCACCTACGGGACAGCCTATGGCCACACCTTC.